These 11 T cell receptor beta chains were all obtained from the same sample, sequenced in a study of T cell changes during pregnancy in multiple sclerosis. Profiling relied on immunoSEQ multiplex PCR, and the TCRdb table lists in-frame clones only, not all of them. The sample has 65,000 to 90,000 clones, 91% seen once. The sequences come from PBMCs, collected in the first trimester of pregnancy. These receptors were obtained from a female donor in good health, serving as a control in a pregnancy study. Some clones in this sample may be carry-over from other donors' samples.

CDR3 bases: TGTGCCAGCAGTATTGGACACAACTATGGCTACACCTTC. It specifies CASSIGHNYGYTF. V is TRBV28 and J is TRBJ1-2; tentatively, D is TRBD1 (5 bases). Germline V gives CDR1 MDHEN, CDR2 SYDVKM. This CDR3 is built from 13 residues. With 5 bases removed from V and 2 bases from J, the gap between germline ends came to 9 bases.

V and J are TRBV7-9 and TRBJ2-2; D is uncertain. The CDR3 covers 14 residues. Per the germline V gene, CDR1 is SEHNR and CDR2 is FQNEAQ (reference sequence). Trimming cost V 2 bases and J 4 bases, with 8 bases left between them. In DNA, the CDR3 is TGTGCCAGCAGCTTACTTTCCAGCACCGGGGAGCTGTTTTTT. Translating it yields CASSLLSSTGELFF.

The V gene is TRBV28, the J gene TRBJ2-7; the D is unclear. From germline, CDR1 is MDHEN and CDR2 SYDVKM. V lost 1 base and J lost 2, with 12 bases in between. The CDR3 runs to 15 residues. Here the CDR3 reads CASSLLVTGPYEQYF. The CDR3 DNA sequence: TGTGCCAGCAGTTTATTAGTAACGGGTCCCTACGAGCAGTACTTC.

The chain couples TRBV29-1 to TRBJ1-2; tentative D call: TRBD1 (5 bases). V was shortened by 7 bases and J by 8 bases, with 17 bases between the two germline ends. The germline gives CDR1 SQVTM, CDR2 ANQGSEA. This CDR3 spans 12 amino acids. In DNA, the CDR3 is TGCAGCGCCCTCCAAGGGGAGGGCGGCTACACCTTC. It is translated as CSALQGEGGYTF.

The chain has TRBV28 and TRBJ2-4, with D tentatively TRBD2 (6 bases). The CDR3 has 13 amino acids. Trimming removed 6 bases at V and 4 bases at J, with 10 bases between. Looked up from germline, CDR1 is MDHEN and CDR2 is SYDVKM. CDR3 region: CASRVGGKNIQYF. The CDR3 DNA sequence: TGTGCCAGCAGGGTCGGAGGGAAAAACATTCAGTACTTC.

The chain carries TRBV28 and TRBJ2-5, with D perhaps TRBD1 (5 bases). The V and J ends lost 4 bases and 5 bases respectively, with 23 bases between them. The CDR3 consists of 17 residues. Germline V gene sequence: CDR1 MDHEN, CDR2 SYDVKM. The chain's CDR3 is CASSSPASLVGHETQYF. Here the CDR3 DNA reads TGTGCCAGCAGTTCCCCTGCCAGTCTCGTGGGGCACGAGACCCAGTACTTC.

The genes are TRBV4-2 and TRBJ2-5; TRBD2 aligns across 14 bases. V lost 1 base to trimming and J lost 5 bases; unmatched junction nucleotides: 3. Germline-derived CDR1 and CDR2 are LGHNA and YNFKEQ. This CDR3 comprises 16 residues. The CDR3 region is CASSQGGTSGGETQYF. The DNA of the CDR3 is TGTGCCAGCAGCCAAGGAGGGACTAGCGGGGGTGAGACCCAGTACTTC.

In this sample, this clone turned up once. The chain couples TRBV11-2 to TRBJ2-7, with 11 bases matching TRBD2. Trimming took 7 bases from V and 1 from J; bases not matched to a gene: 9. The CDR3 is made up of 16 amino acids. Germline V CDR1 and CDR2: SGHAT, FQNNGV. The CDR3 loop reads CASNPGTSGYSYEQYF. CDR3 sequence (DNA): TGTGCCAGCAACCCCGGGACTAGCGGATATTCCTACGAGCAGTACTTC.

The chain links TRBV19 to TRBJ2-7; 12 nucleotides match TRBD1. CDR3 length: 18 residues. Germline V gene lookup returns CDR1 LNHDA and CDR2 SQIVND (reference sequence). Trimming at V came to 1 base and at J to 6 bases, leaving 13 bases not matched to a gene. CDR3 residues: CASSIGGTGGSLLGEQYF. The CDR3, as DNA: TGTGCCAGTAGTATAGGTGGGACAGGGGGCTCCCTGCTGGGCGAGCAGTACTTC.

This chain links TRBV4-1 with TRBJ2-3; possible D gene TRBD1, 6 bases. The length of the CDR3 is 16 residues. Germline V CDR1 and CDR2: MGHRA, YSYEKL. V gave up 2 bases and J gave up 1 base, with 13 bases separating them. The CDR3 loop is CASSQSGTWGTDTQYF. CDR3 nucleotide sequence: TGCGCCAGCAGCCAATCCGGGACATGGGGCACAGATACGCAGTATTTT.

This clone has a single count. The chain employs TRBV28 and TRBJ2-1; 11 bases align to TRBD2. The trim removed 4 bases at V and 2 bases at J, leaving 4 bases unmatched. Germline V gene data show CDR1 as MDHEN and CDR2 as SYDVKM. This CDR3 spans 16 amino acids. The CDR3, as DNA: TGTGCCAGCAGTTCTCTTAGCGGGAGGGCCTACAATGAGCAGTTCTTC. This encodes CASSSLSGRAYNEQFF.